One and the same sample provided the 20 T cell receptor beta chains below, sequenced in a study of blood T cell repertoires in COVID-19. Using immunoSEQ multiplex PCR, the repertoire was profiled, and TCRdb retains in-frame clones only, with some absent. The table shows 80,000 or so clones, with less than 90% occurring only once. Sequencing input: peripheral blood. The source of these receptors is a human donor in a cohort sampled during active COVID-19.

V gene TRBV28 combines with J gene TRBJ2-1; 8 nucleotides match TRBD1. This CDR3 region has 16 residues. J lost 4 bases, V lost 11 bases, and 16 bases had no gene match. CDR1 is MDHEN, CDR2 SYDVKM, per germline. CDR3 residues: CAALKGDRRAYNEQFF. The CDR3 DNA reads TGTGCCGCGCTCAAGGGGGACAGGCGAGCTTACAATGAGCAGTTCTTC.

The genes are TRBV4-3 and TRBJ1-4; perhaps TRBD1 as D (6 bases). The V end was cut by 4 bases, the J end by 8 bases, with 11 bases between. Germline V CDR1 and CDR2: LGHNA, YSLEER. The CDR3 consists of 13 residues. The CDR3 reads CASSRQRGEKLFF. The CDR3 DNA is TGCGCCAGCAGCCGCCAAAGGGGGGAAAAACTGTTTTTT.

This clone was found a few times. The CDR3, as DNA: TGTGCCAGCAGTTTGAGGGACAGGATAAGGAATGAGCAGTTCTTC. Its protein product is CASSLRDRIRNEQFF. The chain recombines TRBV28 with TRBJ2-1; the match to TRBD1 covers 8 bases. Trimming at V came to 3 bases and at J to 7 bases, leaving 8 bases not matched to a gene. The CDR3 length is 15 residues. CDR1 is MDHEN and CDR2 is SYDVKM in the germline V gene.

This chain uses TRBV5-1 with TRBJ2-7, with TRBD1 identical over 8 bases. Losses at the gene ends were 3 bases for V and 0 bases for J; bases not matched to a gene: 5. Germline V gene data show CDR1 as SGHRS and CDR2 as YFSETQ. This CDR3 region has 15 residues. CDR3 nucleotide sequence: TGCGCCAGCAGCTCGGGACAGGCGCTCTCCTACGAGCAGTACTTC. Translation: CASSSGQALSYEQYF. Filled out from reference TRBV5-1 and TRBJ2-7, the complete variable domain reads KAGVTQTPRYLIKTRGQQVTLSCSPISGHRSVSWYQQTPGQGLQFLFEYFSETQRNKGNFPGRFSGRQFSNSRSEMNVSTLELGDSALYLCASSSGQALSYEQYFGPGTRLTVT.

The V and J genes are TRBV5-1 and TRBJ2-1; D perhaps matches TRBD1 (6 bases). Trimming removed 0 bases from V and 3 bases from J, with 10 bases in between. The CDR3 sequence is 15 residues long. Germline V gene data show CDR1 as SGHRS and CDR2 as YFSETQ. The CDR3 here is CASSLDRAYYNEQFF. DNA of the CDR3: TGCGCCAGCAGCTTGGACAGGGCATACTACAATGAGCAGTTCTTC.

V gene TRBV3-1 (or the pseudogene TRBV3-2) combines with J gene TRBJ2-7; unclear D gene. The CDR3 covers 15 residues. Germline lookup yields CDR1 LGHDT and CDR2 YNNKEL (reference sequence). Trimming took off 4 bases at V and 0 bases at J, with 13 bases between the two ends. CDR3 bases: TGTGCCAGCAGCCCCCCCGCTACTCACTCCTACGAGCAGTACTTC. Translating it yields CASSPPATHSYEQYF.

The V call is TRBV5-1, the J call TRBJ2-2; D perhaps matches TRBD2 (5 bases). The CDR3 extends over 15 amino acids. The V end lost 0 bases, the J end lost 3 bases, and 9 bases lay between the germline ends. The V gene's germline CDR1 is SGHRS and CDR2 YFSETQ. This CDR3 is CASSLEDSYTGELFF. The CDR3 bases are TGCGCCAGCAGCTTGGAGGACTCTTACACCGGGGAGCTGTTTTTT. The variable domain in full, completed from reference TRBV5-1 and TRBJ2-2, reads KAGVTQTPRYLIKTRGQQVTLSCSPISGHRSVSWYQQTPGQGLQFLFEYFSETQRNKGNFPGRFSGRQFSNSRSEMNVSTLELGDSALYLCASSLEDSYTGELFFGEGSRLTVL.

The rearrangement joins TRBV20-1 to TRBJ1-2; 7 nucleotides line up with TRBD1. Germline assignment: CDR1 DFQATT and CDR2 SNEGSKA (reference sequence). This CDR3 has 11 amino acids. The CDR3 region is CRAGGIYGYTF. The CDR3, as DNA: TGCAGGGCAGGGGGAATCTATGGCTACACCTTC.

The chain combines TRBV4-1 with TRBJ2-5, with D possibly matching TRBD2 (5 bases). V shed 4 bases and J shed 4 bases, with 19 bases lying between them. Looked up from germline, CDR1 is MGHRA and CDR2 is YSYEKL. CDR3 length: 16 amino acids. The CDR3: CASSRGVEAKGETQYF. CDR3 bases: TGCGCCAGCAGCCGAGGAGTGGAGGCCAAAGGAGAGACCCAGTACTTC.

This clone showed up just a few times. J is TRBJ2-7 and V is TRBV6-5, with 8 bases that match TRBD1. This CDR3 is 15 amino acids long. J lost 3 bases, V lost 7 bases, and 11 bases had no gene match. Germline V gives CDR1 MNHEY, CDR2 SVGAGI. The CDR3 DNA is TGTGCCAGCACTAACCCCGGGACAGGTAACTACGAGCAGTACTTC. This sequence encodes CASTNPGTGNYEQYF.

CDR3 region: CASSLAGTGDEQYF. CDR3 nucleotides: TGCGCCAGCAGCTTGGCAGGGACAGGGGACGAGCAGTACTTC. The chain has TRBV5-1 and TRBJ2-7, with 10 bases that match TRBD1. CDR3 size: 14 residues. Germline CDR1 and CDR2: SGHRS and YFSETQ. Trimming took 0 bases from V and 5 from J; bases not matched to a gene: 2.

The CDR3 sequence: CASSLALKGQGVNEQFF. CDR3 bases: TGTGCCAGCAGCTTAGCGCTTAAAGGACAGGGGGTAAATGAGCAGTTCTTC. V usage is TRBV7-2 and J usage is TRBJ2-1; 10 positions agree with TRBD1. The trim removed 0 bases at V and 7 bases at J, leaving 9 bases unmatched. The V gene's germline CDR1 is SGHTA and CDR2 FQGNSA. The CDR3 length is 17 residues.

The chain uses TRBV4-3 and TRBJ2-3; a weak D match, TRBD2 (5 bases). Germline assignment: CDR1 LGHNA and CDR2 YSLEER. V was cut by 2 bases and J by 2 bases, with 11 bases left in between. The CDR3 runs to 15 residues. This CDR3 is CASSQLEGVTDTQYF. The CDR3, as DNA: TGCGCCAGCAGCCAATTAGAGGGAGTCACAGATACGCAGTATTTT.

The chain's CDR3 is CASSLGFAGHSGNTIYF. In nucleotides, the CDR3 is TGTGCCAGCAGCTTAGGGTTTGCAGGCCACTCTGGAAACACCATATATTTT. This chain joins TRBV7-8 and TRBJ1-3, with unresolved D. The CDR3 has 17 amino acids. Germline CDR1 is SGHVS and CDR2 is FQNEAQ. Trimming removed 1 base at V and 0 bases at J, with 13 bases between.

The genes are TRBV11-2 and TRBJ2-7, with 8 bases fitting TRBD1. Germline V gives CDR1 SGHAT, CDR2 FQNNGV. The V gene end was trimmed by 3 bases and the J gene end by 2 bases; junction bases not matched to a gene: 6. The CDR3 spans 15 residues. This chain's CDR3 is CASSFSTGETYEQYF. The CDR3, as DNA: TGTGCCAGCAGCTTTTCGACAGGGGAGACCTACGAGCAGTACTTC.

This sequence joins TRBV5-4 and TRBJ1-2, with D tentatively TRBD1 (6 bases). Trimming took off 4 bases at V and 8 bases at J, with 12 bases between the two ends. Germline loops: CDR1 SGHNT, CDR2 YYREEE (reference sequence). There are 12 residues in the CDR3. Here the CDR3 reads CASSLGQNGYTF. The DNA of the CDR3 is TGTGCCAGCAGCCTTGGACAGAACGGCTACACCTTC. The full variable domain, rest sourced from reference TRBV5-4 and TRBJ1-2, is ETGVTQSPTHLIKTRGQQVTLRCSSQSGHNTVSWYQQALGQGPQFIFQYYREEENGRGNFPPRFSGLQFPNYSSELNVNALELDDSALYLCASSLGQNGYTFGSGTRLTVV.

The chain couples TRBV11-2 to TRBJ1-4; 9 nucleotides line up with TRBD1. With V trimmed by 1 base and J by 2 bases, 5 bases remained unmatched. Germline V lookup: CDR1 SGHAT, CDR2 FQNNGV. The CDR3 totals 17 residues. The CDR3 nucleotides are TGTGCCAGCAGCTTAGGGACGACAGGGGGGACTAATGAAAAACTGTTTTTT. Protein sequence: CASSLGTTGGTNEKLFF.

The chain carries TRBV18 and TRBJ2-5; a possible D gene is TRBD1 (5 bases). This CDR3 contains 15 residues. CDR1 is KGHSH, CDR2 LQKENI, per germline. Trimming stripped 3 bases from V and 1 base from J, with 12 bases between. CDR3 sequence: CASSPWAGSQETQYF. The CDR3 DNA is TGTGCCAGCTCACCTTGGGCAGGGTCCCAAGAGACCCAGTACTTC. Together with reference TRBV18 and TRBJ2-5, the CDR3 gives the full variable domain: NAGVMQNPRHLVRRRGQEARLRCSPMKGHSHVYWYRQLPEEGLKFMVYLQKENIIDESGMPKERFSAEFPKEGPSILRIQQVVRGDSAAYFCASSPWAGSQETQYFGPGTRLLVL.

CDR3 DNA sequence: TGTGCCAGCAACAGGGGGCTTACCGGGGAGCTGTTTTTT. Translation gives CASNRGLTGELFF. V gene TRBV6-5 combines with J gene TRBJ2-2, with TRBD1 matching over 9 bases. V lost 7 bases to trimming and J lost 5 bases; unmatched junction nucleotides: 2. Germline loops: CDR1 MNHEY, CDR2 SVGAGI. The CDR3 has 13 residues.

This chain connects TRBV6-5 to TRBJ2-2; D gene uncertain. Trimming left V 4 bases short and J 5 bases short, with 5 bases between. Germline CDR1 MNHEY, CDR2 SVGAGI. This CDR3 spans 12 amino acids. Written as DNA, the CDR3 is TGTGCCAGCAGTTCTACGACCGGGGAGCTGTTTTTT. As protein: CASSSTTGELFF.